This T cell receptor (beta chain) was sequenced for a study of vaccination and CD4 T cells after COVID-19. Study details: Control cultures were given a CEFX pool, an HIV-1 Nef pool, or no peptide. Study findings and constraints: For SARS-CoV-2-reactive clonotypes, the median went from approximately 21 to 40, a nonsignificant increase.

The trim removed 2 bases at V and 12 bases at J, leaving 11 bases unmatched. The CDR3 is 14 residues long. Looked up from germline, CDR1 is MNHEY and CDR2 is SMNVEV (reference sequence). Sequencing of cultured CD4+ T cell DNA used the Oncomine TCR Beta short-read assay. Investigators isolated genomic DNA from cultured CD4+ T cells. A single record per CDR3 protein comes from TCRdb applying MiXCR to the PCR reads. This table holds about 7,200 distinct CDR3 sequences, around 31% found once. This clonotype is termed medium-sized (0.01 to 0.1%). Its antigen remains unidentified. This sample's treatment: roughly 10-day PBMC culture with coronavirus spike peptide pools or control peptides (ViraFEST assay). CD4+ T-cell collection from the unexposed donor predated the COVID-19 pandemic (2011-2018). Culture of two million PBMCs per well took place with about 10 IU/ml IL-2 and 9 to 10 ug/ml peptide pools.

The source material was CD4+ T cells from blood, cultured in vitro. The rearrangement joins TRBV27 to TRBJ2-3; 7 bases map to TRBD1. This clonotype was sampled from a human donor in good health. The CDR3 sequence: CASSLVGLHRGQYF. CDR3 DNA: TGTGCCAGCAGTTTAGTTGGACTTCACAGGGGCCAGTATTTT.